The 32 T cell receptor beta chains below all came from one sample that was sequenced in a study of T-cell reconstitution after alpha-beta-depleted transplantation in children. During its preparation, the TCRbeta library received unique molecular identifiers. Via MiXCR, TCRdb re-called the PCR reads, giving one row per CDR3 protein. The sample lists approximately 800,000 distinct CDR3 sequences, 15% to 20% occurring once. The sample here was PBMCs, mostly from graft donor cells, taken 360 days after TCRalphabeta/CD19-depleted stem cell transplant. These receptors originate from a male patient aged 10 to 17 who had a stem cell transplant for acute lymphoblastic leukemia, so the T cells may come from the graft donor.

The rearrangement joins TRBV10-3 to TRBJ2-7, with D perhaps matching TRBD1 or TRBD2 (5 bases each). CDR3 length: 13 residues. Germline CDR1 and CDR2: ENHRY and SYGVKD. The ends were cut back, 6 bases at V and 0 bases at J, with 9 bases in the middle. Here the CDR3 reads CAIRGTDSYEQYF. CDR3 nucleotides: TGTGCCATCAGGGGGACGGACTCCTACGAGCAGTACTTC.

This clonotype was picked up one time. The chain employs TRBV29-1 and TRBJ1-1; the D is unclear. Germline V gene lookup returns CDR1 SQVTM and CDR2 ANQGSEA. V lost 4 bases and J 4 bases, leaving 13 bases between the germline ends. The CDR3 totals 13 residues. The CDR3 here is CSVVSGEGTEAFF. The CDR3 nucleotides are TGCAGCGTTGTAAGTGGTGAGGGCACTGAAGCTTTCTTT. Together with reference TRBV29-1 and TRBJ1-1, the CDR3 gives the full variable domain: SAVISQKPSRDICQRGTSLTIQCQVDSQVTMMFWYRQQPGQSLTLIATANQGSEATYESGFVIDKFPISRPNLTFSTLTVSNMSPEDSSIYLCSVVSGEGTEAFFGQGTRLTVV.

This clonotype was detected ten times or more. The chain has TRBV12-3 or TRBV12-4 and TRBJ1-1, with a weak D call TRBD1 (5 bases). V lost 3 bases, J lost 6 bases, and 14 bases lay in between. This CDR3 is 14 amino acids long. Here the CDR3 reads CASSLGGVGAEAFF. CDR3 DNA sequence: TGTGCCAGCAGTTTGGGGGGAGTAGGGGCTGAAGCTTTCTTT.

This clonotype has just a few counts. CDR3 nucleotide sequence: TGTGCCAGCAGCTTCGGACTAGCGGGAGGGGGCTACGAGCAGTACTTC. The encoded protein is CASSFGLAGGGYEQYF. The V gene is TRBV13, the J gene TRBJ2-7; 15 bases agree with TRBD2. V shed 3 bases and J 3 bases; nucleotides not matched to a gene: 3. CDR1 is PRHDT and CDR2 is FYEKMQ in the germline V gene (reference sequence). The CDR3 is made up of 16 amino acids.

The chain recombines TRBV5-1 with TRBJ2-1; TRBD2 agrees at 14 bases. This CDR3 is 16 amino acids long. CDR1 and CDR2 from the germline V gene are SGHRS and YFSETQ. V lost 4 bases and J lost 3; bases outside the gene matches: 3. CDR3 residues: CASSVGLAGVYNEQFF. The CDR3, as DNA: TGCGCCAGCAGCGTGGGACTAGCGGGAGTCTACAATGAGCAGTTCTTC.

The chain recombines TRBV5-1 with TRBJ2-1; D may match TRBD1 or TRBD2 (6 bases each). With 5 bases removed from V and 7 bases from J, the gap between germline ends came to 16 bases. The CDR3 totals 14 residues. Germline loops: CDR1 SGHRS, CDR2 YFSETQ. The CDR3 protein is CASREGGKINEQFF. The CDR3 DNA reads TGCGCCAGCAGGGAGGGGGGAAAGATAAATGAGCAGTTCTTC.

The chain links TRBV20-1 to TRBJ2-1; no clear D. The V and J ends lost 3 bases and 0 bases respectively, with 12 bases between them. CDR1 is DFQATT and CDR2 is SNEGSKA in the germline V gene (reference sequence). This CDR3 contains 15 residues. CDR3 in amino acids: CSASGFLSSYNEQFF. The CDR3 nucleotides read TGCAGTGCTAGTGGGTTCCTGAGCTCCTACAATGAGCAGTTCTTC.

This clonotype was observed a handful of times. This rearrangement joins TRBV7-3 to TRBJ2-7; 7 bases align to TRBD2. Germline assignment: CDR1 SGHTA and CDR2 FQGTGA. Trimming at V came to 4 bases and at J to 0 bases, leaving 9 bases not matched to a gene. This CDR3 spans 16 amino acids. This chain's CDR3 is CASSSELAFFSYEQYF. For the CDR3, the DNA is TGTGCCAGCAGCTCCGAACTAGCGTTTTTCTCCTACGAGCAGTACTTC.

The chain links TRBV5-1 to TRBJ2-3; D perhaps matches TRBD2 (6 bases). Trimming cost V 4 bases and J 3 bases, with 12 bases left between them. The CDR3 contains 14 residues. Germline assignment: CDR1 SGHRS and CDR2 YFSETQ. The CDR3 is CASSQRLDTDTQYF. The CDR3 DNA follows: TGCGCCAGCAGCCAGAGACTAGATACAGATACGCAGTATTTT.

Details on this clonotype: One junction end disagrees with the germline gene, perhaps due to a read error. The chain uses TRBV6-1 and TRBJ1-6; D call uncertain. Germline values: CDR1 MNHNS, CDR2 SASEGT. The CDR3 totals 13 residues. CDR3: CASQPSPASPLYF. For the CDR3, the DNA is TGTGCCAGCCAACCCTCCCCGGCCTCACCCCTCTACTTT.

There are a few counts of this clonotype. V usage is TRBV4-2 and J usage is TRBJ2-1, with 9 bases identical to TRBD1. The J segment lost 7 bases and the V segment lost 0 bases, leaving 10 bases of the junction unmatched. The germline V gene encodes CDR1 LGHNA and CDR2 YNFKEQ. The CDR3 length is 17 residues. Written as DNA, the CDR3 is TGTGCCAGCAGCCAAGATGGGTACAGGACAGGGGCGAATGAGCAGTTCTTC. Its protein is CASSQDGYRTGANEQFF.

The chain employs TRBV20-1 and TRBJ2-3; TRBD2 aligns across 10 bases. J lost 0 bases, V lost 1 base, and 4 bases had no gene match. The germline V gene encodes CDR1 DFQATT and CDR2 SNEGSKA (reference sequence). CDR3 length: 16 amino acids. CDR3 nucleotides: TGCAGTGCTAGAGTTCAACTAGCGGGGAGCACAGATACGCAGTATTTT. Translated: CSARVQLAGSTDTQYF.

This clonotype is a singleton in its sample. The chain carries TRBV25-1 and TRBJ2-1, with TRBD2 matching over 14 bases. J was trimmed by 5 bases and V by 6 bases; bases with no gene match: 3. The CDR3 has 15 residues. From germline, CDR1 is MGHDK and CDR2 SYGVNS. CDR3 in DNA: TGTGCCAGCAGCGGGACTAGCGGGGGAAACAATGAGCAGTTCTTC. As protein: CASSGTSGGNNEQFF.

The CDR3 region is CSASNGDRALDNEQFF. The DNA of the CDR3 is TGCAGTGCTAGCAACGGGGACAGGGCTTTGGACAATGAGCAGTTCTTC. The V and J genes are TRBV20-1 and TRBJ2-1, with TRBD1 matching 9 bases. The CDR3 is 16 residues long. Germline assignment: CDR1 DFQATT and CDR2 SNEGSKA (reference sequence). The V segment lost 3 bases and the J segment 5 bases; nucleotides outside the gene matches: 11.

This clonotype was observed a few times. The gene calls are TRBV6-1 and TRBJ2-5, with 9 positions matching TRBD1. V gave up 5 bases and J gave up 4 bases; unmatched junction bases: 5. From germline, CDR1 is MNHNS and CDR2 SASEGT. This CDR3 is built from 14 residues. CDR3 DNA: TGTGCCAGCAGTAAAAACAGGGGGCGAGAGACCCAGTACTTC. Its translation: CASSKNRGRETQYF.

This clonotype has a handful of counts. V and J are TRBV29-1 and TRBJ2-3; D uncertain. Germline CDR1 and CDR2: SQVTM and ANQGSEA. V was pared by 2 bases and J by 4 bases, with 7 bases between. CDR3 length equals 12 residues. CDR3 DNA sequence: TGCAGCGTTGAAACGGGCCCAGATACGCAGTATTTT. Amino acid sequence: CSVETGPDTQYF.

This clonotype was observed a few times. The CDR3 coding sequence is TGTGCCAGCAGGAGACAAACAACCTACGAGCAGTACTTC. It translates to CASRRQTTYEQYF. The chain links TRBV14 to TRBJ2-7; D uncertain. This CDR3 comprises 13 residues. Germline V CDR1 and CDR2: SGHDN, FVKESK. The V and J ends lost 6 bases and 2 bases respectively, with 11 bases between them.

This clonotype was observed a few times. V usage is TRBV5-1 and J usage is TRBJ2-3, with TRBD2 matching 10 bases. Germline lookup yields CDR1 SGHRS and CDR2 YFSETQ. V was clipped by 4 bases and J by 2 bases; unmatched bases: 10. The CDR3 extends over 17 amino acids. CDR3 DNA sequence: TGCGCCAGCAGCCTGGTAGCGGGAGGCCCCTACACAGATACGCAGTATTTT. Encoded protein: CASSLVAGGPYTDTQYF.

The chain uses TRBV3-1 and TRBJ2-7, with 7 nucleotides matching TRBD1. Germline CDR1 reads LGHDT; CDR2 reads YNNKEL (reference sequence). Losses at the gene ends were 2 bases for V and 5 bases for J; bases not matched to a gene: 3. The CDR3 has 13 amino acids. CDR3 amino acids: CASSQKRGHEQYF. CDR3 nucleotides: TGTGCCAGCAGCCAAAAGAGGGGGCACGAGCAGTACTTC.

A single count supports this clonotype. The chain couples TRBV6-1 to TRBJ1-6; D might be TRBD1 (5 bases). Trimming shortened V by 4 bases and J by 0 bases, and 19 bases separated the two germline ends. CDR1 and CDR2 (germline): MNHNS, SASEGT. There are 19 residues in the CDR3. Here the CDR3 reads CASSGGGFPGSSYNSPLHF. CDR3 nucleotides: TGTGCCAGCAGTGGGGGCGGTTTCCCGGGGAGCTCCTATAATTCACCCCTCCACTTT.

This clonotype was counted a few times. The rearrangement uses TRBV20-1 and TRBJ2-1; 8 nucleotides agree with TRBD2. J was trimmed by 4 bases and V by 2 bases; bases with no gene match: 7. Germline CDR1 is DFQATT and CDR2 is SNEGSKA (reference sequence). This CDR3 contains 15 residues. The CDR3 sequence is CSARSIAGPYNEQFF. CDR3 DNA sequence: TGCAGTGCTAGATCGATAGCGGGGCCATACAATGAGCAGTTCTTC.

The V call is TRBV4-1, the J call TRBJ2-1; perhaps TRBD2 as D (6 bases). Germline assignment: CDR1 MGHRA and CDR2 YSYEKL. V lost 4 bases and J 8 bases, leaving 15 bases between the germline ends. The CDR3 has 14 amino acids. CDR3 in amino acids: CASSPQQPGDEQFF. CDR3 nucleotides: TGCGCCAGCAGCCCGCAACAGCCGGGGGATGAGCAGTTCTTC.

The chain couples TRBV5-1 to TRBJ2-3; no definite D call. V lost 0 bases to trimming and J lost 2 bases, with 16 bases between them. Germline V gene data show CDR1 as SGHRS and CDR2 as YFSETQ. The CDR3 consists of 17 residues. The DNA for the CDR3 is TGCGCCAGCAGCTTGGAAGGATTTCCACTCTTCACAGATACGCAGTATTTT. It encodes CASSLEGFPLFTDTQYF.

The chain has TRBV5-1 and TRBJ2-3; 8 bases line up with TRBD2. The V gene's germline CDR1 is SGHRS and CDR2 YFSETQ. The CDR3 is 16 amino acids. With V trimmed by 2 bases and J by 1 base, 6 bases remained unmatched. The DNA for the CDR3 is TGCGCCAGCAGCTTCGATGCGGGAGGTCGCACAGATACGCAGTATTTT. It specifies CASSFDAGGRTDTQYF.

In its sample, this clonotype was seen once. The chain carries TRBV5-6 and TRBJ2-1, with no clear D. The germline V gene encodes CDR1 SGHDT and CDR2 YYEEEE. V lost 1 base, J lost 6 bases, and 17 bases lay in between. The CDR3 has 16 residues. The CDR3 nucleotides are TGTGCCAGCAGCTTGTACGTGGTATGGGTTTCCAATGAGCAGTTCTTC. Translated, it gives CASSLYVVWVSNEQFF.

V usage is TRBV27 and J usage is TRBJ2-7; 9 bases are shared with TRBD1. V trimming: 0 bases; J trimming: 4 bases; junction bases outside the gene matches: 4. The CDR3 is 15 amino acids. Germline CDR1 reads MNHEY; CDR2 reads SMNVEV (reference sequence). CDR3 protein: CASSLSGDRAYEQYF. As DNA, the CDR3 is TGTGCCAGCAGTTTATCGGGGGACAGGGCTTACGAGCAGTACTTC.

The chain combines TRBV7-8 with TRBJ1-4; no firm D call. Germline V gene sequence: CDR1 SGHVS, CDR2 FQNEAQ. V was trimmed by 6 bases and J by 2 bases, leaving 13 bases between them. This CDR3 region has 15 residues. The CDR3 here is CASRNGRLTNEKLFF. The CDR3 DNA is TGTGCCAGCAGGAACGGAAGGCTGACTAATGAAAAACTGTTTTTT.

This clonotype appeared a few times. The chain is built from TRBV9 and TRBJ1-3, with a tentative D call TRBD1 (6 bases). V lost 5 bases, J lost 0 bases, and 12 bases lay in between. Germline loops: CDR1 SGDLS, CDR2 YYNGEE. CDR3 size: 15 residues. The CDR3 sequence is CASRPTGSSGNTIYF. In nucleotides, the CDR3 is TGTGCCAGCAGGCCTACAGGGAGCTCTGGAAACACCATATATTTT.

The chain has TRBV27 and TRBJ2-7; no definite D call. The length of the CDR3 is 14 residues. V lost 1 base to trimming and J lost 3 bases, with 10 bases between them. Germline V gene data show CDR1 as MNHEY and CDR2 as SMNVEV (reference sequence). The CDR3 nucleotides read TGTGCCAGCAGTTTATATTTCAGCGACTACGAGCAGTACTTC. Protein: CASSLYFSDYEQYF.

The rearrangement uses TRBV7-9 and TRBJ1-1; D remains unclear. The CDR3 covers 13 residues. In germline, CDR1 is SEHNR, CDR2 FQNEAQ (reference sequence). V lost 7 bases and J lost 5, with 14 bases in between. The CDR3 protein is CASISAAETEAFF. DNA of the CDR3: TGTGCCAGCATCTCGGCGGCGGAGACTGAAGCTTTCTTT. Combining the CDR3 with reference TRBV7-9 and TRBJ1-1 gives the whole variable domain DTGVSQNPRHKITKRGQNVTFRCDPISEHNRLYWYRQTLGQGPEFLTYFQNEAQLEKSRLLSDRFSAERPKGSFSTLEIQRTEQGDSAMYLCASISAAETEAFFGQGTRLTVV.

In its sample, this clonotype was seen a few times. This sequence joins TRBV21-1 and TRBJ2-5. TRBV21-1 is annotated as a pseudogene. The CDR3 is 13 amino acids. In DNA form, the CDR3 reads TGTGCCAGCCGCCTGTGTATCCAAGAGACCCAGTACTTC. The encoded protein is CASRLCIQETQYF.

The chain joins TRBV11-2 to TRBJ2-7; D is possibly TRBD1 or TRBD2 (5 bases each). The CDR3 covers 13 residues. Trimming took 6 bases from V and 4 from J, leaving 13 bases between them. The germline V gene has CDR1 SGHAT and CDR2 FQNNGV. CDR3: CASSAGTLYEQYF. The CDR3 nucleotides are TGTGCCAGCAGTGCCGGGACCCTGTACGAGCAGTACTTC.